A selection of T cell receptor beta chains follows, all from one sample in a study of T cell responses to AZD1222 COVID-19 vaccine. Produced via immunoSEQ multiplex PCR; TCRdb's table is partial and in-frame only. The repertoire holds approximately 160,000 clones, 90% seen once, with approximately 3% in the top ten. This specimen consisted of peripheral blood, obtained on day 0 of AZD1222 vaccination. Receptor source: an adult in good health. The CDR3 runs from the conserved cysteine through the conserved F or W. D genes are given only for firm matches. Clone size, where shown, is once, few, many, or a class for clones that have expanded.

V: TRBV29-1; size: .; J: TRBJ2-3; D: TRBD2; CDR3: CSVHKAGGTTDTQYF; DNA: TGCAGCGTCCACAAGGCGGGGGGCACCACAGATACGCAGTATTTT
V: TRBV5-6; size: few; J: TRBJ1-5; D: .; CDR3: CASSLGAGKDQPQHF; DNA: TGTGCCAGCAGCTTGGGGGCCGGAAAGGATCAGCCCCAGCATTTT
V: TRBV6-1; size: .; J: TRBJ2-7; D: TRBD2; CDR3: CASSELVSGGAHAGEQYF; DNA: TGTGCCAGCAGTGAATTGGTTAGCGGGGGGGCTCATGCGGGCGAGCAGTACTTC
V: TRBV7-2; size: .; J: TRBJ2-7; D: .; CDR3: CASSFFDSSYEQYF; DNA: TGTGCCAGCAGCTTCTTCGACAGCTCCTACGAGCAGTACTTC
V: TRBV11-2; size: .; J: TRBJ2-7; D: .; CDR3: CASEISYEQYF; DNA: TGTGCCAGCGAGATCTCCTACGAGCAGTACTTC
V: TRBV11-3; size: few; J: TRBJ1-4; D: .; CDR3: CARRRALFF; DNA: TGTGCCAGACGACGGGCCCTGTTTTTT
V: TRBV4-2; size: .; J: TRBJ2-5; D: .; CDR3: CASSQDFAETQYF; DNA: TGTGCCAGCAGCCAAGATTTTGCGGAGACCCAGTACTTC
V: TRBV6-2/TRBV6-3; size: .; J: TRBJ1-6; D: .; CDR3: CASSRGGDSPLHF; DNA: TGTGCCAGCAGTCGGGGGGGGGATTCACCCCTCCACTTT
V: TRBV7-2; size: .; J: TRBJ1-5; D: .; CDR3: CASSLEGPQWSNQPQHF; DNA: TGTGCCAGCAGCTTAGAGGGTCCCCAGTGGTCCAATCAGCCCCAGCATTTT
V: TRBV7-3; size: .; J: TRBJ2-5; D: TRBD1; CDR3: CASSLGARDSQETQYF; DNA: TGTGCCAGCAGCTTGGGGGCCCGGGACAGTCAAGAGACCCAGTACTTC
V: TRBV6-5; size: .; J: TRBJ1-3; D: .; CDR3: CASTDRPNSGNTIYF; DNA: TGTGCCAGCACGGACCGCCCTAACTCTGGAAACACCATATATTTT
V: TRBV4-1; size: .; J: TRBJ1-4; D: .; CDR3: CASSQAGPLNEKLFF; DNA: TGCGCCAGCAGCCAGGCCGGGCCCCTTAATGAAAAACTGTTTTTT
V: TRBV27; size: once; J: TRBJ2-7; D: .; CDR3: CASSFPGGYEQYF; DNA: TGTGCCAGCAGTTTCCCCGGGGGCTACGAGCAGTACTTC
V: TRBV2; size: few; J: TRBJ2-5; D: TRBD2; CDR3: CASSGFGAGVQETQYF; DNA: TGTGCCAGCAGTGGGTTTGGTGCGGGGGTACAAGAGACCCAGTACTTC
V: TRBV9; size: once; J: TRBJ1-2; D: .; CDR3: CASSVEGQGGYTF; DNA: TGTGCCAGCAGCGTAGAGGGGCAGGGTGGCTACACCTTC
V: TRBV23-1; size: .; J: TRBJ2-7; D: TRBD1; CDR3: CASSQGTGDHEQYF; DNA: TGCGCCAGCAGTCAAGGGACAGGGGACCACGAGCAGTACTTC
V: TRBV6-4; size: .; J: TRBJ2-3; D: TRBD2; CDR3: CASTKTSGGSDTQYF; DNA: TGTGCCAGCACCAAGACTAGCGGGGGTTCAGATACGCAGTATTTT
V: TRBV7-2; size: .; J: TRBJ1-1; D: .; CDR3: CASSWVERTEAFF; DNA: TGTGCCAGCAGCTGGGTAGAAAGGACTGAAGCTTTCTTT
V: TRBV9; size: .; J: TRBJ1-6; D: .; CDR3: CASSVVPGGNSPLHF; DNA: TGTGCCAGCAGCGTAGTACCGGGGGGGAATTCACCCCTCCACTTT
V: TRBV27; size: .; J: TRBJ1-2; D: TRBD1; CDR3: CASRRDRANYGYTF; DNA: TGTGCCAGCAGGAGAGACAGGGCTAACTATGGCTACACCTTC
V: TRBV19; size: few; J: TRBJ1-2; D: .; CDR3: CASSAQKQGSGYTF; DNA: TGTGCCAGTAGTGCTCAAAAACAGGGTTCTGGCTACACCTTC
V: TRBV20-1; size: .; J: TRBJ2-7; D: TRBD1; CDR3: CSASDPGTVSYEQYF; DNA: TGCAGTGCTAGTGACCCCGGGACAGTGTCCTACGAGCAGTACTTC
V: TRBV27; size: once; J: TRBJ2-7; D: .; CDR3: CASSQPPVYEQYF; DNA: TGTGCCAGCAGTCAACCACCCGTATACGAGCAGTACTTC
V: TRBV18; size: .; J: TRBJ1-1; D: .; CDR3: CASSPPSRQSTEAFF; DNA: TGTGCCAGCTCACCACCGTCCCGCCAAAGCACTGAAGCTTTCTTT
V: TRBV29-1; size: .; J: TRBJ1-5; D: .; CDR3: CSVEDPRGGNGPQHF; DNA: TGCAGCGTTGAAGACCCTAGAGGGGGAAATGGGCCCCAGCATTTT
V: TRBV6-5; size: few; J: TRBJ1-4; D: TRBD1; CDR3: CASSLTQGGEKLFF; DNA: TGTGCCAGCAGTTTAACTCAGGGGGGGGAAAAACTGTTTTTT
V: TRBV5-8; size: .; J: TRBJ1-2; D: .; CDR3: CASSLSGIYGYTF; DNA: TGTGCCAGCAGCTTGTCGGGGATCTATGGCTACACCTTC
V: TRBV13; size: .; J: TRBJ1-4; D: .; CDR3: CASSLEGRAGSYSTNEKLFF; DNA: TGTGCCAGCAGCTTAGAGGGTAGGGCAGGGTCCTACTCAACTAATGAAAAACTGTTTTTT
V: TRBV10-3; size: few; J: TRBJ1-6; D: .; CDR3: CAIRGGTEGYNSPLHF; DNA: TGTGCCATCAGAGGGGGGACGGAGGGCTATAATTCACCCCTCCACTTT
V: TRBV7-2; size: .; J: TRBJ1-2; D: TRBD1; CDR3: CASSLGGQGNYGYTF; DNA: TGTGCCAGCAGCTTAGGGGGACAGGGTAATTATGGCTACACCTTC
V: TRBV5-5; size: .; J: TRBJ1-2; D: .; CDR3: CASSLQIRTLQTGYTF; DNA: TGTGCCAGCAGCTTACAAATACGGACTCTGCAGACCGGCTACACCTTC
V: TRBV5-6; size: .; J: TRBJ2-5; D: TRBD2; CDR3: CASSFLGSGGGVTQYF; DNA: TGTGCCAGCAGTTTCCTTGGCAGCGGGGGCGGGGTGACCCAGTACTTC
V: TRBV5-4; size: .; J: TRBJ2-1; D: TRBD1; CDR3: CASSGRDRADNEQFF; DNA: TGTGCCAGCAGCGGTAGGGACAGGGCTGACAATGAGCAGTTCTTC
V: TRBV10-3; size: .; J: TRBJ2-1; D: .; CDR3: CAISRDHEQFF; DNA: TGTGCCATCAGTCGAGATCATGAGCAGTTCTTC
V: TRBV24-1; size: .; J: TRBJ2-2; D: TRBD1; CDR3: CATSDSRDRFTGELFF; DNA: TGTGCCACCAGTGATTCCCGGGACAGGTTCACCGGGGAGCTGTTTTTT
V: TRBV5-6; size: once; J: TRBJ2-7; D: TRBD2; CDR3: CASGLPGGISYEQYF; DNA: TGTGCCAGCGGCTTACCGGGGGGTATCTCCTACGAGCAGTACTTC
V: TRBV11-1; size: .; J: TRBJ2-5; D: .; CDR3: CASSSGGETQYF; DNA: TGTGCCAGCAGCTCGGGCGGGGAGACCCAGTACTTC
V: TRBV6-4; size: .; J: TRBJ2-7; D: .; CDR3: CASSAHQGGEQYF; DNA: TGTGCCAGCAGTGCTCACCAGGGAGGCGAGCAGTACTTC
V: TRBV5-4; size: .; J: TRBJ1-4; D: .; CDR3: CASSRDITGRTNEKLFF; DNA: TGTGCCAGCAGCAGGGACATTACGGGAAGAACTAATGAAAAACTGTTTTTT
V: TRBV18; size: once; J: TRBJ2-2; D: .; CDR3: CASSPPGTFRGELFF; DNA: TGTGCCAGCTCACCACCCGGGACATTCCGCGGGGAGCTGTTTTTT
V: TRBV5-4; size: .; J: TRBJ2-3; D: TRBD2; CDR3: CASSLGPLAGGTDTQYF; DNA: TGTGCCAGCAGCTTGGGCCCCCTAGCGGGGGGCACAGATACGCAGTATTTT
V: TRBV5-4; size: .; J: TRBJ2-4; D: TRBD1; CDR3: CASRWGQDAKNIQYF; DNA: TGTGCCAGCAGATGGGGACAGGACGCCAAAAACATTCAGTACTTC
V: TRBV9; size: .; J: TRBJ1-3; D: .; CDR3: CASSRSGGLSGNTIYF; DNA: TGTGCCAGCAGCCGCTCGGGGGGTCTCTCTGGAAACACCATATATTTT
V: TRBV7-2; size: .; J: TRBJ2-1; D: .; CDR3: CASSLSGGRQAQTQFF; DNA: TGTGCCAGCAGCTTAAGTGGAGGGAGGCAGGCGCAGACGCAGTTCTTC
V: TRBV6-5; size: .; J: TRBJ2-1; D: .; CDR3: CASRTGGYNEQFF; DNA: TGTGCCAGCAGAACCGGGGGTTACAATGAGCAGTTCTTC
V: TRBV27; size: .; J: TRBJ2-3; D: TRBD1; CDR3: CASSSYRGARGDTQYF; DNA: TGTGCCAGCAGTTCTTACAGGGGAGCAAGGGGAGATACGCAGTATTTT
V: TRBV19; size: .; J: TRBJ2-2; D: .; CDR3: CASSIGGRGYSNTGELFF; DNA: TGTGCCAGTAGTATCGGGGGCAGGGGGTATTCCAACACCGGGGAGCTGTTTTTT
V: TRBV11-2; size: .; J: TRBJ2-1; D: TRBD2; CDR3: CASSTGGPGNEQFF; DNA: TGTGCCAGCAGCACGGGGGGGCCGGGCAATGAGCAGTTCTTC
V: TRBV18; size: .; J: TRBJ1-3; D: .; CDR3: CASSPPILGSGNTIYF; DNA: TGTGCCAGCTCACCGCCCATCCTCGGCTCTGGAAACACCATATATTTT
V: TRBV9; size: once; J: TRBJ2-5; D: .; CDR3: CASSVSVGAQETQYF; DNA: TGTGCCAGCAGCGTGTCAGTGGGGGCCCAAGAGACCCAGTACTTC
V: TRBV4-3; size: .; J: TRBJ1-4; D: .; CDR3: CASSQDFPVGAANEKLFF; DNA: TGCGCCAGCAGCCAAGACTTTCCAGTTGGGGCAGCTAATGAAAAACTGTTTTTT
V: TRBV7-2; size: .; J: TRBJ1-2; D: TRBD1; CDR3: CASSPNPTGGIGYTF; DNA: TGTGCCAGCAGCCCGAACCCGACAGGGGGCATTGGCTACACCTTC
V: TRBV18; size: .; J: TRBJ2-3; D: .; CDR3: CASSPRRGDRTDTQYF; DNA: TGTGCCAGCTCACCACGAAGGGGGGACCGCACAGATACGCAGTATTTT
V: TRBV6-1; size: .; J: TRBJ2-5; D: .; CDR3: CASSDIKGETQYF; DNA: TGTGCCAGCAGTGACATCAAGGGGGAGACCCAGTACTTC
V: TRBV9; size: .; J: TRBJ2-5; D: TRBD2; CDR3: CASSVDLAGGLETQYF; DNA: TGTGCCAGCAGCGTAGACCTAGCGGGGGGATTGGAGACCCAGTACTTC
V: TRBV7-2; size: .; J: TRBJ2-3; D: .; CDR3: CASSLSSMDTQYF; DNA: TGTGCCAGCAGCTTATCCAGCATGGATACGCAGTATTTT
V: TRBV29-1; size: once; J: TRBJ1-5; D: TRBD1; CDR3: CSVAPEGAGQPQHF; DNA: TGCAGCGTCGCCCCCGAGGGGGCTGGGCAGCCCCAGCATTTT
V: TRBV29-1; size: .; J: TRBJ1-5; D: .; CDR3: CSVGGRGQPQHF; DNA: TGCAGCGTTGGAGGCAGGGGTCAGCCCCAGCATTTT
V: TRBV7-6; size: .; J: TRBJ1-3; D: .; CDR3: CASSPTLGGQGNTIYF; DNA: TGTGCCAGCTCCCCGACCCTTGGGGGGCAAGGAAACACCATATATTTT
V: TRBV29-1; size: few; J: TRBJ1-6; D: .; CDR3: CSVGGGHNSPLHF; DNA: TGCAGCGTTGGAGGAGGCCATAATTCACCCCTCCACTTT